One and the same sample provided the 5 T cell receptor beta chains below, sequenced in a study of blood T cell repertoires in COVID-19. Clones were sequenced by immunoSEQ multiplex PCR, and TCRdb holds only the in-frame ones, with some missing. The sample lists about 400,000 clones, approximately 88% occurring once. Sequenced sample: peripheral blood. Receptors were obtained from a man aged 40-50 years with acute or convalescent COVID-19.

The chain carries TRBV29-1 and TRBJ2-5; 7 bases are a match to TRBD1. With 3 bases clipped from V and 1 base from J, the junction kept 5 bases outside the gene matches. Germline V gene sequence: CDR1 SQVTM, CDR2 ANQGSEA. The CDR3 is 14 amino acids. The CDR3 bases are TGCAGCGTTGACCCCGGGACAGCCCAAGAGACCCAGTACTTC. Translated: CSVDPGTAQETQYF. Full variable domain (rest looked up from reference TRBV29-1 and TRBJ2-5): SAVISQKPSRDICQRGTSLTIQCQVDSQVTMMFWYRQQPGQSLTLIATANQGSEATYESGFVIDKFPISRPNLTFSTLTVSNMSPEDSSIYLCSVDPGTAQETQYFGPGTRLLVL.

The chain links TRBV14 to TRBJ2-1; 7 bases match TRBD1. The trim removed 4 bases at V and 6 bases at J, leaving 9 bases unmatched. CDR1 and CDR2 from the germline V gene are SGHDN and FVKESK. This CDR3 is built from 15 residues. CDR3 sequence reads: CASSRSRQGRNEQFF. DNA for the CDR3: TGTGCCAGCAGCCGATCAAGACAGGGTCGCAATGAGCAGTTCTTC.

V gene TRBV2 combines with J gene TRBJ1-6; 9 bases line up with TRBD1. The germline CDR1 and CDR2 sequences are SNHLY and FYNNEI. This CDR3 has 13 residues. Trimming at V came to 8 bases and at J to 14 bases, leaving 10 bases not matched to a gene. DNA for the CDR3: TGTGCCAGCCAGGGACAGGGACTTGAAACCCTCCACTTT. It specifies CASQGQGLETLHF.

This chain joins TRBV6-5 and TRBJ2-3; D perhaps matches TRBD1 (6 bases). V was clipped by 7 bases and J by 3 bases, with 11 bases between them. The CDR3 loop spans 13 amino acids. CDR1 and CDR2 from the germline V gene are MNHEY and SVGAGI. CDR3 protein: CASIQGLTDTQYF. The DNA of the CDR3 is TGTGCCAGCATCCAGGGGCTGACAGATACGCAGTATTTT.

This clone occurred a few times. CDR3 sequence: CAWGQVGEQYF. The CDR3, as DNA: TGTGCCTGGGGACAGGTAGGAGAGCAGTACTTC. J is TRBJ2-7 and V is TRBV30, with TRBD1 matching over 7 bases. After removal of 5 bases from V and 7 bases from J, the junction contained 5 bases not matched to a gene. The CDR3 runs 11 residues. The germline V gene encodes CDR1 GTSNPN and CDR2 SVGIG (reference sequence).